These T cell receptor beta chains were read from a single sample in a study of cytomegalovirus exposure and HLA in healthy donors. Data came from immunoSEQ multiplex PCR; TCRdb stores just in-frame clones and leaves some out. The sample table includes approximately 110,000 clones. The specimen sequenced was PBMCs. These receptors were collected from a man aged 40-55 years in good health and CMV-seropositive. Each CDR3 is given with its conserved first and last residue. Each record gives: J gene, D gene, V gene, CDR3 DNA, CDR3 protein. The D gene is left open where the match is weak.

>TRBJ1-5|NA|TRBV2
TGTGCCAGCAGGTCCAGGAATAGCAATCAGCCCCAGCATTTT
CASRSRNSNQPQHF
>TRBJ2-5|TRBD1|TRBV15
TGTGCCACCAGCAGAGGTAGACAGGGGACCTACCAAGAGACCCAGTACTTC
CATSRGRQGTYQETQYF
>TRBJ2-1|TRBD2|TRBV7-6
TGTGCCAGCAGCTTAGAAAGCGGGAGCGGATACAATGAGCAGTTCTTC
CASSLESGSGYNEQFF
>TRBJ2-6|NA|TRBV19
TGTGCCAGTAGTGGGCACAGGGCGGGAGCTACTGGGGCCAACGTCCTGACTTTC
CASSGHRAGATGANVLTF
>TRBJ2-5|TRBD2|TRBV28
TGTGCCAGCAGTATGACCCAGCGGGAGGCATTCGGGGAGACCCAGTACTTC
CASSMTQREAFGETQYF
>TRBJ2-3|TRBD1|TRBV5-1
TGCGCCAGCAGCGCCGGACAGGGGGAGAGCACAGATACGCAGTATTTT
CASSAGQGESTDTQYF
>TRBJ1-1|NA|TRBV27
TGTGCCAGCAGTTTGCGGGAGAACACTGAAGCTTTCTTT
CASSLRENTEAFF
>TRBJ1-1|TRBD1|TRBV5-6
TGTGCCAGCAGCTGGGGGACAGGGCGGTCTTTCTTT
CASSWGTGRSFF
>TRBJ2-7|NA|TRBV27
TGTGCCAGCAGTTTTGTCAGTTCCTACGAGCAGTACTTC
CASSFVSSYEQYF
>TRBJ2-5|TRBD2|TRBV7-3
TGTGCCAGCAGCCCATTACAGACTAGCGGGACAACGGGGAGGGAGACCCGGTACTTC
CASSPLQTSGTTGRETRYF
>TRBJ2-1|TRBD2|TRBV29-1
TGCAGCGTTGGACTAGCGTCGAACAATGAGCAGTTCTTC
CSVGLASNNEQFF
>TRBJ1-5|NA|TRBV2
TGTGCCAGCAGTTTTACTGGAGCGGATCAGCCCCAGCATTTT
CASSFTGADQPQHF
>TRBJ2-1|TRBD2|TRBV7-6
TGTGCCAGCAGCCCCCTGACTAGCGGGATTGGCATTGAGCAGTTCTTC
CASSPLTSGIGIEQFF
>TRBJ2-3|NA|TRBV7-2
TGTGCCAGCAGCTTAGCCTGGAGAAATACAGATACGCAGTATTTT
CASSLAWRNTDTQYF
>TRBJ2-7|NA|TRBV30
TGTGCCTGGATCGGTCCGGGGTACTACGAGCAGTACTTC
CAWIGPGYYEQYF
>TRBJ2-7|NA|TRBV7-6
TGTGCCAGCAGCTTAGGTCGGGCCATCCCTGAGGGTGAGCAGTACTTC
CASSLGRAIPEGEQYF
>TRBJ2-1|TRBD2|TRBV4-2
TGTGCCAGCAGCCAAGATTTCGAGGCAGGCTCGGGACTAAGGGTCAATGAGCAGTTCTTC
CASSQDFEAGSGLRVNEQFF
>TRBJ1-1|TRBD1|TRBV9
TGTGCCAGCAGCCTCGTCCCGGGACAGGGTGGCACTGAAGCTTTCTTT
CASSLVPGQGGTEAFF
>TRBJ2-3|NA|TRBV10-3
TGTGCCATCAGTGGTAGAGGATTTAGCACAGATACGCAGTATTTT
CAISGRGFSTDTQYF
>TRBJ2-5|TRBD2|TRBV4-2
TGTGCCAGCAGCCAAGTGGGGGGACTAGCGGGGGAGACCCAGTACTTC
CASSQVGGLAGETQYF
>TRBJ2-5|NA|TRBV28
TGTGCCAGCAGACCCCTCCTCCCTAGGATTGAAGAGACCCAGTACTTC
CASRPLLPRIEETQYF
>TRBJ2-5|TRBD1|TRBV5-6
TGTGCCAGCAGCTTTCGGGACAGCCATCAAGAGACCCAGTACTTC
CASSFRDSHQETQYF
>TRBJ1-1|NA|TRBV4-1
TGCGCCAGCAGCCAAGATCCCGCCGGTGCGCAGAACACTGAAGCTTTCTTT
CASSQDPAGAQNTEAFF
>TRBJ2-7|TRBD1|TRBV10-1
TGCGCCAGCAGTGACCCGCGAGACAGGGGTCGGGAGCAGTACTTC
CASSDPRDRGREQYF
>TRBJ2-2|NA|TRBV19
TGTGCCAGTAGCCCCACAGGGATGGCCGGGGAGCTGTTTTTT
CASSPTGMAGELFF
>TRBJ1-5|NA|TRBV7-9
TGTGCCAGCAGTCGAGCAGGGTGGGGCAATCAGCCCCAGCATTTT
CASSRAGWGNQPQHF
>TRBJ2-5|TRBD1|TRBV2
TGTGCCAGCAGTTCGACAGGGGGCTCTGGAGAGCAGTACTTC
CASSSTGGSGEQYF
>TRBJ2-7|NA|TRBV10-1
TGCGCCAGCAGTCCCTCTGTCGGACAGACCGACGAGCAGTACTTC
CASSPSVGQTDEQYF
>TRBJ1-5|TRBD1|TRBV10-3
TGTGCCATCAGTGAGTCAACAGGGGGCAATCAGCCCCAGCATTTT
CAISESTGGNQPQHF
>TRBJ1-2|NA|TRBV5-4
TGTGCCAGCAGCTTGGCGGGAGGGGGGCACTACACCTTC
CASSLAGGGHYTF
>TRBJ2-3|NA|TRBV28
TGTGCCAGCATTCGCGGGTTTTCAGATACGCAGTATTTT
CASIRGFSDTQYF
>TRBJ1-4|TRBD1|TRBV28
TGTGCCAGCAGTTTACCCTCCCGAGGACAGGGCGATACAACTAATGAAAAACTGTTTTTT
CASSLPSRGQGDTTNEKLFF
>TRBJ1-2|NA|TRBV6-5
TGTGCCAGCAGTTACTCTGGAGGGGATGGCTACACCTTC
CASSYSGGDGYTF
>TRBJ1-4|NA|TRBV28
TGTGCCAGCACCTCCCTGCGGAATGAAAAACTGTTTTTT
CASTSLRNEKLFF
>TRBJ1-5|NA|TRBV4-2
TGTGCCAGCAGCGCTGGACGGGGAAGCAATCAGCCCCAGCATTTT
CASSAGRGSNQPQHF
>TRBJ1-2|TRBD1|TRBV9
TGTGCCAGCAGCGGGGACAGGGTTCGGGGCTACACCTTC
CASSGDRVRGYTF
>TRBJ2-5|TRBD1|TRBV7-6
TGTGCCAGCAGCTTTATGGGCAGGGGGCGCGGAGAGACCCAGTACTTC
CASSFMGRGRGETQYF
>TRBJ1-5|TRBD1|TRBV29-1
TGCAGCGTCACAGGGGGAGGGGTTGATCAGCCCCAGCATTTT
CSVTGGGVDQPQHF
>TRBJ1-6|TRBD1|TRBV19
TGTGCCAGTAGTACCGGGACAGACTCCCTCCACTTT
CASSTGTDSLHF
>TRBJ2-3|TRBD2|TRBV19
TGTGCCAGTAGTATAGTCCTCGGGATAGCGGGAGGGCCGCCAGATACGCAGTATTTT
CASSIVLGIAGGPPDTQYF
>TRBJ1-1|NA|TRBV28
TGTGCCAGCAGCCTTAACAGGGCGGAACGAACTGAAGCTTTCTTT
CASSLNRAERTEAFF
>TRBJ2-3|NA|TRBV19
TGTGCCAGTAGTATAGAGACCGGGGACACAGATACGCAGTATTTT
CASSIETGDTDTQYF
>TRBJ1-5|TRBD1|TRBV6-5
TGTGCCAGCAGTTTCTTACAGGGGAGTCATCAGCCCCAGCATTTT
CASSFLQGSHQPQHF
>TRBJ1-3|NA|TRBV9
TGTGCCAGCAGCCCCTATACAGGGTCTGGAAACACCATATATTTT
CASSPYTGSGNTIYF
>TRBJ2-7|NA|TRBV7-9
TGTGCCAGCAGCTCCCTCGGGACCTACGAGCAGTACTTC
CASSSLGTYEQYF
>TRBJ2-3|TRBD1|TRBV19
TGTGCCAGTCGGGACAGAGGCACAGATACGCAGTATTTT
CASRDRGTDTQYF
>TRBJ1-1|NA|TRBV6-6
TGTGCCATCGCGACAGGACCGAACACTGAAGCTTTCTTT
CAIATGPNTEAFF
>TRBJ2-7|TRBD1|TRBV9
TGTGCCAGCAGCGTAGCTCTCCAGGGGGCCTACGAGCAGTACTTC
CASSVALQGAYEQYF
>TRBJ2-1|TRBD2|TRBV7-8
TGTGCCAGCAGCTCGGGACTAGCGGGAGCACATGAGCAGTTCTTC
CASSSGLAGAHEQFF
>TRBJ2-2|NA|TRBV27
TGTGCCAGCAGTTTAATCGCCGGGGAGCTGTTTTTT
CASSLIAGELFF
>TRBJ1-4|TRBD1|TRBV23-1
TGCGCCAGCAGTCAACTTTGGTGGAAGGACAGGGGGGCCGAAAAACTGTTTTTT
CASSQLWWKDRGAEKLFF
>TRBJ1-2|TRBD1|TRBV6-5
TGTGCCAGCAGACCCGGGACAGGGGGCTATGGCTACACCTTC
CASRPGTGGYGYTF
>TRBJ1-5|NA|TRBV5-1
TGCGCCAGCAGCTTCGAGGGAGATCAGCCCCAGCATTTT
CASSFEGDQPQHF
>TRBJ2-3|TRBD1|TRBV15
TGTGCCACCAGCAGAGAGCCTGGGACAGGAGTCACAGATACGCAGTATTTT
CATSREPGTGVTDTQYF
>TRBJ2-6|NA|TRBV7-9
TGTGCCAGCAGCTTAGCGACGGGGACTGGGGCCAACGTCCTGACTTTC
CASSLATGTGANVLTF
>TRBJ2-1|NA|TRBV6-5
TGTGCCAGCAGTCCGGCCGGGTCTTACAATGAGCAGTTCTTC
CASSPAGSYNEQFF
>TRBJ2-7|NA|TRBV7-9
TGTGCCAGCAGCTTAGCGGCAGGCAATTTTAGGACCTACGAGCAGTACTTC
CASSLAAGNFRTYEQYF
>TRBJ2-7|NA|TRBV28
TGTGCCAGCAGACAAACTCCCCAGGGCCCCTCCGCCTACGAGCAGTACTTC
CASRQTPQGPSAYEQYF
>TRBJ2-7|NA|TRBV30
TGTGCCTGGAGGGGGGACTTAGAATCCTACGAGCAGTACTTC
CAWRGDLESYEQYF
>TRBJ1-2|TRBD1|TRBV9
TGTGCCAGCAGCGCACATACACAGGGGAACTATGGCTACACCTTC
CASSAHTQGNYGYTF